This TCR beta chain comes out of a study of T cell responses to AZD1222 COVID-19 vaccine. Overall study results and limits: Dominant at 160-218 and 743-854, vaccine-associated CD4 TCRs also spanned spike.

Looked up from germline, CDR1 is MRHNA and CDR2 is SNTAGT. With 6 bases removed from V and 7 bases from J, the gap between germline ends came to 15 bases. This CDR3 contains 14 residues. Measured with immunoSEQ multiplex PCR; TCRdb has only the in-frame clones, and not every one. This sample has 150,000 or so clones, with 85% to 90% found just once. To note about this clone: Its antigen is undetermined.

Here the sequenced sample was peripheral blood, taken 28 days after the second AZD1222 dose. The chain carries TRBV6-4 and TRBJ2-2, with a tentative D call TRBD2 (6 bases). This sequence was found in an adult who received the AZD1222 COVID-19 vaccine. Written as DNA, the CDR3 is TGTGCCAGCAGCCCGGGACTCCGGGGCGGGGAGCTGTTTTTT. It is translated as CASSPGLRGGELFF.